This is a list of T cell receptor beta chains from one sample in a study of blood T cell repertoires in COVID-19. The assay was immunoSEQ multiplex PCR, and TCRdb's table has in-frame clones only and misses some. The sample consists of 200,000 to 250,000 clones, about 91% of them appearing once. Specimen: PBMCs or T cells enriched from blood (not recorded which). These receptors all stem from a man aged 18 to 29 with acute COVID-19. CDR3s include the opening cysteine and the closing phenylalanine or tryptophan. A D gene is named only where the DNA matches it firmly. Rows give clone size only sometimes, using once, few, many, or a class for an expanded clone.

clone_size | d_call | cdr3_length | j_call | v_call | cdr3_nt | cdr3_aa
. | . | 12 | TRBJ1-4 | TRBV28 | TGTGCCAGCAGTTTGAAGACGGGAAAACTGTTTTTT | CASSLKTGKLFF
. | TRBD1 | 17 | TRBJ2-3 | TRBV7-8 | TGTGCCAGCAGCTTAGACCCAAACAGGGGGGTATCAGATACGCAGTATTTT | CASSLDPNRGVSDTQYF
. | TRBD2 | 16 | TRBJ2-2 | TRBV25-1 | TGTGCCAGCAGTGAAGCAAGGACTAGCGGATCCGGGGAGCTGTTTTTT | CASSEARTSGSGELFF
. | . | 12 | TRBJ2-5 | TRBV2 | TGTGCCAGCCGGCGGGTACAAGAGACCCAGTACTTC | CASRRVQETQYF
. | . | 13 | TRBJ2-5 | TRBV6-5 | TGTGCCACCTGTTCGGGGGAATGGGAGACCCAGTACTTC | CATCSGEWETQYF
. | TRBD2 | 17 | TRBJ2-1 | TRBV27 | TGTGCCAGCAGTTCCCCGACTAGCGGGAGGGCCCTCAATGAGCAGTTCTTC | CASSSPTSGRALNEQFF
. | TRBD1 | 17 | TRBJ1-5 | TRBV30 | TGTGCCTGGAGCGGGGTAACAGGGGCTAGTAGCAATCAGCCCCAGCATTTT | CAWSGVTGASSNQPQHF
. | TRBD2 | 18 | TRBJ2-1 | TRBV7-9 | TGTGCCAGCAGCTTAGTGTCTAGCGGGAGCCTCACATTCAATGAGCAGTTCTTC | CASSLVSSGSLTFNEQFF
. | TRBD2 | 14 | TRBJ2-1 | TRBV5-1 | TGCGCCAGCAGCGGGACTAGGGACTACAATGAGCAGTTCTTC | CASSGTRDYNEQFF
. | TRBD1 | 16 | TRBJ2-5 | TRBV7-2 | TGTGCCAGCAGCTTAGTTGGCCGACAGGGGAGAGAGACCCAGTACTTC | CASSLVGRQGRETQYF
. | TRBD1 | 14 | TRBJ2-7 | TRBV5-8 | TGTGCCAGCAGTTCCGGGACAGGGACTTACGAGCAGTACTTC | CASSSGTGTYEQYF
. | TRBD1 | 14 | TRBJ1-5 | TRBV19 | TGTGCCAGTAGTATTATGCAGGGGGAACAGCCCCAGCATTTT | CASSIMQGEQPQHF
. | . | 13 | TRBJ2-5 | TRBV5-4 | TGTGCCAGCAGCTTGGCGTCTCAAGAGACCCAGTACTTC | CASSLASQETQYF
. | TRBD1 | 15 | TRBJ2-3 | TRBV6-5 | TGTGCCAGCAGTTCCCGGACAGGGGGTCTAGATACGCAGTATTTT | CASSSRTGGLDTQYF
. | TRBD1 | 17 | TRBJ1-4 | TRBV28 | TGTGCCAGCAGTTTACCAGGACAGGGCGCGACTAATGAAAAACTGTTTTTT | CASSLPGQGATNEKLFF
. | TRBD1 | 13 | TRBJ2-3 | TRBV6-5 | TGTGCCAGCAGTTTGACAGGGCCAGATACGCAGTATTTT | CASSLTGPDTQYF
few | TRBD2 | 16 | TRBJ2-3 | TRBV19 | TGTGCCAGTAGTATTTTAGCGGGAGTCGGCACAGATACGCAGTATTTT | CASSILAGVGTDTQYF
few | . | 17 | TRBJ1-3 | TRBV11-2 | TGTGCCAGCAGCTTAAAGTCAGGACTTATCTCTGGAAACACCATATATTTT | CASSLKSGLISGNTIYF
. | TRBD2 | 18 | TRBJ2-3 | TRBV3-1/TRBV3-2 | TGTGCCAGCAGCCAAGATGCCCTAGCGGGAGGGGACACAGATACGCAGTATTTT | CASSQDALAGGDTDTQYF
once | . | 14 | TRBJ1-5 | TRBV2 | TGTGCCAGCAGGCTAGGGGGGGAGGGGCAGCCCCAGCATTTT | CASRLGGEGQPQHF
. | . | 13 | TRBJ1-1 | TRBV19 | TGTGCCAGTAGCTCATCAGGGGACACTGAAGCTTTCTTT | CASSSSGDTEAFF
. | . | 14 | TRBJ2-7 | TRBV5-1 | TGCGCCAGCAGCTCCGAGGGCAGTCCCTACGAGCAGTACTTC | CASSSEGSPYEQYF
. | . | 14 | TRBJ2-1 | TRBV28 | TGTGCCAGCAGTTTGGGGGCCTCGTACAATGAGCAGTTCTTC | CASSLGASYNEQFF
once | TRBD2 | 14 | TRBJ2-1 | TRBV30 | TGTGCATCCGGGACTAGCGGCCCCTGGGATGAGCAGTTCTTC | CASGTSGPWDEQFF
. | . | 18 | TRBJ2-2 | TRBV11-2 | TGTGCCAGCAGCTTAGATAGAGGGAGGATCTTAAACACCGGGGAGCTGTTTTTT | CASSLDRGRILNTGELFF
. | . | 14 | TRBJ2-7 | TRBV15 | TGTGCCACCAGCGGCGCAGGGAATCCCTACGAGCAGTACTTC | CATSGAGNPYEQYF
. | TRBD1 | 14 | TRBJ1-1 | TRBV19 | TGTGCCAGTAGTTGGGGACAGAAGAACACTGAAGCTTTCTTT | CASSWGQKNTEAFF
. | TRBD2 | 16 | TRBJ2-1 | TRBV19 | TGTGCCAGTAGTATGAGTCGACTAGCGGGGCACAATGAGCAGTTCTTC | CASSMSRLAGHNEQFF
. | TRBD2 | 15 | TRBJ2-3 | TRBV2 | TGTGCCAGCAGTGACCCGCTAGCGGTCACAGATACGCAGTATTTT | CASSDPLAVTDTQYF
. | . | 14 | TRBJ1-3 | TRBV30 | TGTGCCTGGAGTCCCCGTAGCTCTGGAAACACCATATATTTT | CAWSPRSSGNTIYF
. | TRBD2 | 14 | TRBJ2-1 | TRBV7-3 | TGTGCCAGCAGCGCAGATTCTAGCGGCCCTGAGCAGTTCTTC | CASSADSSGPEQFF
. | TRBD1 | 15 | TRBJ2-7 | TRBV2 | TGTGCCAGCAAACAGGGACAGGACCGCTCCTACGAGCAGTACTTC | CASKQGQDRSYEQYF
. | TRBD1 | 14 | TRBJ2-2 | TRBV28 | TGTGCCAGCAGCCTGACAGGGGGCCCCGGGGAGCTGTTTTTT | CASSLTGGPGELFF
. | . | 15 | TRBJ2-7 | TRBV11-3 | TGTGCCAGCAGCTTTAAGGGAGCCCCTACCTACGAGCAGTACTTC | CASSFKGAPTYEQYF
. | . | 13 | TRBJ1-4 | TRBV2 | TGTGCCAGCAGCGAGGAACAAAATGAAAAACTGTTTTTT | CASSEEQNEKLFF
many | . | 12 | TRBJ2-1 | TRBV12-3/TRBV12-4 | TGTGCCAGCACAGGGGGAGGTAATGAGCAGTTCTTC | CASTGGGNEQFF
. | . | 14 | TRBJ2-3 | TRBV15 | TGTGCCACCAGCACCGGACTACCCACAGATACGCAGTATTTT | CATSTGLPTDTQYF
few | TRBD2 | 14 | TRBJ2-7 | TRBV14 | TGTGCCAGCAGCCTACTAGCGGGTAGCGCCGAGCAGTACTTC | CASSLLAGSAEQYF
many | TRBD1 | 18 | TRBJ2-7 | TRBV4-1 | TGCGCCAGCAGCCAAGAAGAATATGGGACAGGGGGCTCCTACGAGCAGTACTTC | CASSQEEYGTGGSYEQYF
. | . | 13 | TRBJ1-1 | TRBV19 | TGTGCCAGTAGTATTGGCCTCTCCACTGAAGCTTTCTTT | CASSIGLSTEAFF
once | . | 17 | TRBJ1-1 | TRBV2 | TGTGCCAGCAGTGAAGGGGGGAGGGGGAAAAGGAAGGCTGAAGCTTTCTTT | CASSEGGRGKRKAEAFF
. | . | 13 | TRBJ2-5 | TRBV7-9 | TGTGCCAGCAGCTTAGTCAGGGAAGAGACCCAGTACTTC | CASSLVREETQYF
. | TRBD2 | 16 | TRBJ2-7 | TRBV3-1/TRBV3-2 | TGTGCCAGCAGCCCCGCTAGCGGGTTTTTAATCTACGAGCAGTACTTC | CASSPASGFLIYEQYF
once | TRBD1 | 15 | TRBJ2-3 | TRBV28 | TGTGCCAGCAGGAACGACAGGGTTGGCACAGATACGCAGTATTTT | CASRNDRVGTDTQYF
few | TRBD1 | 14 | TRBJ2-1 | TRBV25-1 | TGTGCCAGCAGTGAGGGGGACAGGGACAATGAGCAGTTCTTC | CASSEGDRDNEQFF
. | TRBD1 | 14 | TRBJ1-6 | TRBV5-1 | TGCGCCAGCAGCTTGGGACAGGGAAGGTCACCCCTCCACTTT | CASSLGQGRSPLHF
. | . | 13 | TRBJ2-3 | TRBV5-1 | TGCGCCAGCAGCGCGGGTATCACAGATACGCAGTATTTT | CASSAGITDTQYF
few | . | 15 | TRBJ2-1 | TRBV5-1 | TGCGCCAGCAGCTCCACCCCCTCTCTAAGCGATGAGCAGTTCTTC | CASSSTPSLSDEQFF
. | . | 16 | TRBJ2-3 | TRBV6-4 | TGTGCCAGCAGCCGCTGGCCGGGGACTAGCACAGATACGCAGTATTTT | CASSRWPGTSTDTQYF
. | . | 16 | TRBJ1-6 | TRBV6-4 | TGTGCCTCCTACGTTAGTAGCCCCCGATATAGGTCACCCCTCCACTTT | CASYVSSPRYRSPLHF
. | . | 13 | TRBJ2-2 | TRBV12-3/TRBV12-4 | TGTGCCAGCAGTTTTGGGGGCAGCGGGGAGCTGTTTTTT | CASSFGGSGELFF
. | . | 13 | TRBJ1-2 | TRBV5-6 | TGTGCCAGCAGCTTGCAACAGCTCTATGGCTACACCTTC | CASSLQQLYGYTF